A selection of T cell receptor beta chains follows, all from one sample in a study of T cell responses to AZD1222 COVID-19 vaccine. The method was immunoSEQ multiplex PCR; TCRdb's version includes in-frame clones alone and lacks a portion of them. Of around 26,000 clones listed, about 88% are singletons. The sample here was peripheral blood, taken 28 days after the second AZD1222 dose. These receptors came from an adult who received the AZD1222 COVID-19 vaccine. Both conserved end residues are part of each CDR3. A D gene is named only where the DNA matches it firmly. Where a row states a size, it is once, few, many or the class of an expanded clone; other rows omit it.

TRBD1	TRBV11-1	TRBJ2-7	-	16	CASSLGRAGGAGEQYF	TGTGCCAGCAGCTTGGGTCGGGCAGGGGGCGCGGGAGAGCAGTACTTC
TRBD2	TRBV5-1	TRBJ2-1	-	13	CASSLAGSDEQFF	TGCGCCAGCAGCTTAGCGGGGAGCGATGAGCAGTTCTTC
-	TRBV7-2	TRBJ2-2	-	13	CASSLELNGELFF	TGTGCCAGCAGCTTAGAGTTAAACGGGGAGCTGTTTTTT
-	TRBV12-3/TRBV12-4	TRBJ2-7	-	11	CASGATYEQYF	TGTGCCAGCGGTGCAACCTACGAGCAGTACTTC
TRBD1	TRBV7-8	TRBJ1-1	-	15	CASSSQGAMNTEAFF	TGTGCCAGCAGCTCCCAGGGGGCTATGAACACTGAAGCTTTCTTT
TRBD1	TRBV19	TRBJ1-1	-	11	CASSGQGYAFF	TGTGCCAGTAGTGGACAGGGGTACGCTTTCTTT
-	TRBV5-1	TRBJ2-7	few	13	CASSLVVGNEQYF	TGCGCCAGCAGCTTGGTGGTAGGCAACGAGCAGTACTTC
-	TRBV21-1	TRBJ2-7	-	18	CASIRGGRPDRISYEQYF	TGTGCCAGCATCAGAGGTGGGCGGCCCGACAGGATCTCCTACGAGCAGTACTTC
TRBD1	TRBV18	TRBJ1-2	-	13	CASSWDRGPGYTF	TGTGCCAGCTCATGGGACAGGGGGCCTGGCTACACCTTC
-	TRBV4-3	TRBJ2-7	-	14	CASSQGTSSHEQYF	TGCGCCAGCAGCCAAGGAACTAGTTCCCACGAGCAGTACTTC
-	TRBV5-1	TRBJ2-2	-	15	CASSLAPPNTGELFF	TGCGCCAGCAGCTTGGCCCCGCCAAACACCGGGGAGCTGTTTTTT
TRBD2	TRBV7-2	TRBJ2-1	-	15	CASSFLTSGYNEQFF	TGTGCCAGCAGCTTTCTCACTAGCGGGTACAATGAGCAGTTCTTC
-	TRBV15	TRBJ2-1	-	18	CATSVISLGDAAYNEQFF	TGTGCCACCAGCGTAATCTCCTTAGGGGACGCGGCCTACAATGAGCAGTTCTTC
-	TRBV12-3/TRBV12-4	TRBJ1-1	-	13	CASRGDANTEAFF	TGTGCCAGCAGGGGGGACGCGAACACTGAAGCTTTCTTT
TRBD1	TRBV5-1	TRBJ2-7	-	15	CASSWGDRGNYEQYF	TGCGCCAGCAGCTGGGGCGACAGGGGGAACTACGAGCAGTACTTC
-	TRBV6-1	TRBJ2-7	-	14	CASVKGDTTYEQYF	TGTGCCAGCGTTAAGGGGGACACCACCTACGAGCAGTACTTC
-	TRBV4-1	TRBJ1-5	-	14	CASSSRQQGQPQHF	TGCGCCAGCAGCTCTCGACAACAAGGGCAGCCCCAGCATTTT
TRBD2	TRBV5-1	TRBJ2-3	-	14	CASSSGGPTDTQYF	TGCGCCAGCAGCAGCGGGGGGCCCACAGATACGCAGTATTTT
-	TRBV29-1	TRBJ1-1	-	12	CSNKLGATEAFF	TGCAGCAACAAGTTGGGAGCCACTGAAGCTTTCTTT
-	TRBV5-1	TRBJ2-1	once	16	CASSSLVGSSYNEQFF	TGCGCCAGCAGCTCATTAGTGGGGAGCTCCTACAATGAGCAGTTCTTC
TRBD2	TRBV28	TRBJ2-3	-	14	CASGSGGPTDTQYF	TGTGCCAGCGGGTCGGGAGGCCCCACAGATACGCAGTATTTT
-	TRBV5-1	TRBJ2-7	-	18	CASSLVPVGLRASYEQYF	TGCGCCAGCAGCTTGGTCCCGGTAGGGTTACGAGCGTCCTACGAGCAGTACTTC
-	TRBV19	TRBJ1-4	-	12	CARPATNEKLFF	TGTGCCCGGCCTGCAACTAATGAAAAACTGTTTTTT
TRBD1	TRBV5-8	TRBJ2-5	-	14	CASSLPGQQETQYF	TGTGCCAGCAGCTTACCGGGACAGCAAGAGACCCAGTACTTC
TRBD1	TRBV10-3	TRBJ1-1	once	15	CAISETRGQGLRAFF	TGTGCCATCAGTGAGACCCGAGGACAGGGCCTGAGAGCTTTCTTT
-	TRBV5-1	TRBJ2-3	-	14	CASSLDTGRDTQYF	TGCGCCAGCAGCTTGGATACCGGGAGAGATACGCAGTATTTT
-	TRBV4-1	TRBJ1-2	few	16	CASSQVARTANYGYTF	TGCGCCAGCAGCCAAGTTGCCCGGACGGCAAACTATGGCTACACCTTC
TRBD2	TRBV4-3	TRBJ2-3	-	18	CASSQPGTSAGGRDTQYF	TGCGCCAGCAGCCAACCCGGGACTAGCGCCGGGGGGAGAGATACGCAGTATTTT
-	TRBV5-4	TRBJ1-1	few	13	CASSFTGRPEAFF	TGTGCCAGCAGCTTCACAGGGCGTCCTGAAGCTTTCTTT
-	TRBV18	TRBJ1-6	-	14	CASSLNQGNSPLHF	TGTGCCAGCTCACTAAACCAGGGGAATTCACCCCTCCACTTT
-	TRBV4-1	TRBJ1-6	-	16	CASSPSPGDYNSPLHF	TGCGCCAGCAGCCCATCCCCAGGCGACTATAATTCACCCCTCCACTTT
TRBD1	TRBV3-1/TRBV3-2	TRBJ1-3	-	18	CASSQDRDRLTSGNTIYF	TGTGCCAGCAGCCAAGACCGGGACAGACTTACCTCTGGAAACACCATATATTTT
-	TRBV5-5	TRBJ1-2	once	13	CASSLGREAGYTF	TGTGCCAGCAGCTTGGGCAGGGAAGCTGGCTACACCTTC
TRBD1	TRBV11-2	TRBJ2-2	-	15	CASSQRGLSTGELFF	TGTGCCAGCAGCCAAAGGGGGCTAAGCACCGGGGAGCTGTTTTTT
-	TRBV10-3	TRBJ1-4	-	11	CAISEGEKLFF	TGTGCCATCAGTGAGGGAGAAAAACTGTTTTTT
-	TRBV7-2	TRBJ1-2	-	14	CASSLQGLGTGYTF	TGTGCCAGCAGCTTACAGGGTCTAGGCACTGGCTACACCTTC